This TCR beta chain was observed in a study of radiotherapy plus CTLA-4 blockade in lung cancer. The germline V gene has CDR1 SGHTA and CDR2 FQGNSA. V lost 5 bases to trimming and J lost 3 bases, with 18 bases between them. This CDR3 region has 16 residues. The protocol was immunoSEQ multiplex PCR, while the TCRdb copy is restricted to in-frame clones and leaves out a portion. The profile shows roughly 78,000 clones, roughly three quarters of them singletons. The source is a human donor with non-small cell lung cancer who had a complete response to radiotherapy plus ipilimumab. The chain combines TRBV7-2 with TRBJ2-3, with D perhaps being TRBD1 or TRBD2 (6 bases each). The sample consisted of peripheral blood, taken from a patient treated with radiotherapy plus ipilimumab. The CDR3 DNA sequence: TGTGCCAGCAGCCCGGGGGCAGGCAAGGCAACAGATACGCAGTATTTT. This sequence encodes CASSPGAGKATDTQYF.